Listed below are T cell receptor beta chains from one sample, sequenced in a study of cytomegalovirus exposure and HLA in healthy donors. Sequenced by immunoSEQ multiplex PCR; TCRdb stores in-frame clones only, minus some. The top ten clones hold roughly 6% of a sample with some 120,000 clones, under 85% of them seen once. The sample taken for sequencing was PBMCs. The receptors were gathered from a woman aged 45-65 years in good health and CMV-seropositive. CDR3s include the opening cysteine and the closing phenylalanine or tryptophan. D genes are given only for firm matches. The size entry is marked missing in some rows and otherwise reads once, few, many or a size class.

D: NA
V: TRBV18
J: TRBJ2-1
size: once
DNA: TGTGCCAGCTCACCACAGTCCCAGTCCGAAAGGCAGTTCTTC
CDR3: CASSPQSQSERQFF

D: TRBD2
V: TRBV5-4
J: TRBJ2-6
size: medium-sized
DNA: TGTGCCAGCAGCTGGGGACTAGCGGGGGTTGGGTCTGGGGCCAACGTCCTGACTTTC
CDR3: CASSWGLAGVGSGANVLTF

D: TRBD1
V: TRBV19
J: TRBJ1-1
size: once
DNA: TGTGCCAGTAGAAAACAACAGGGGTTAACTGAAGCTTTCTTT
CDR3: CASRKQQGLTEAFF

D: NA
V: TRBV20-1
J: TRBJ1-1
size: NA
DNA: TGCAGTGCTAAAGCAAACACTGAAGCTTTCTTT
CDR3: CSAKANTEAFF

D: NA
V: TRBV7-2
J: TRBJ1-2
size: NA
DNA: TGTGCCAGCAGCTTAGCGGCGGGGGGTGGCGGCTACACCTTC
CDR3: CASSLAAGGGGYTF

D: NA
V: TRBV11-2
J: TRBJ2-2
size: NA
DNA: TGTGCCAGCAGCCTTCGAGACAGCACCGGGGAGCTGTTTTTT
CDR3: CASSLRDSTGELFF

D: NA
V: TRBV19
J: TRBJ1-5
size: NA
DNA: TGTGCCAGTAGTATAGCGGGGGGCAGATACCAGCCCCAGCATTTT
CDR3: CASSIAGGRYQPQHF

D: NA
V: TRBV6-1
J: TRBJ1-5
size: NA
DNA: TGTGCCAGCCAACAGAGCTCGAGCAATCAGCCCCAGCATTTT
CDR3: CASQQSSSNQPQHF

D: NA
V: TRBV6-5
J: TRBJ1-1
size: NA
DNA: TGTGCCAGCAGTTACCCCCAAACAGGAGAAGCTTTCTTT
CDR3: CASSYPQTGEAFF

D: NA
V: TRBV7-2
J: TRBJ1-2
size: once
DNA: TGTGCCAGCAGCCCATTACAGGTTGGGGGCTACACCTTC
CDR3: CASSPLQVGGYTF

D: TRBD1
V: TRBV5-4
J: TRBJ1-2
size: NA
DNA: TGTGCCAGCAGCCCCCGGGACAGGGACTATGGCTACCCCTTC
CDR3: CASSPRDRDYGYPF

D: NA
V: TRBV6-4
J: TRBJ2-3
size: NA
DNA: TGTGCCAGCAGTCTGACTCTAGGAGATACGCAGTATTTT
CDR3: CASSLTLGDTQYF

D: TRBD2
V: TRBV7-9
J: TRBJ2-5
size: NA
DNA: TGTGCCAGCAGCCCCGCCTCTAGCGGGGACCAAGAGACCCAGTACTTC
CDR3: CASSPASSGDQETQYF

D: NA
V: TRBV27
J: TRBJ1-2
size: NA
DNA: TGTGCCAGCAGCCCTGGACAGCGTCCTGGCTACACCTTC
CDR3: CASSPGQRPGYTF

D: TRBD2
V: TRBV6-6
J: TRBJ2-1
size: NA
DNA: TGTGCCAGCAGTTACCCCCTGGGCGGGGGGGACGATGAGCAGTTCTTC
CDR3: CASSYPLGGGDDEQFF

D: NA
V: TRBV5-1
J: TRBJ2-7
size: NA
DNA: TGCGCCAGCAGCTTAGACAACTACGAGCAGTACTTC
CDR3: CASSLDNYEQYF

D: NA
V: TRBV30
J: TRBJ1-1
size: NA
DNA: TGTGCCTGGAGTGTACAAAGGCAGGGGAACACTGAAGCTTTCTTT
CDR3: CAWSVQRQGNTEAFF

D: NA
V: TRBV29-1
J: TRBJ1-1
size: NA
DNA: TGCAGCGTTGACAGGTTGAACACTGAAGCTTTCTTT
CDR3: CSVDRLNTEAFF

D: NA
V: TRBV5-6
J: TRBJ2-7
size: NA
DNA: TGTGCCAGCAGCTTGGCAGGGGCCCCCAGCTACGAGCAGTACTTC
CDR3: CASSLAGAPSYEQYF

D: TRBD1
V: TRBV29-1
J: TRBJ2-5
size: NA
DNA: TGCAGCGTTGGACAGGGCGGGGAGACCCAGTACTTC
CDR3: CSVGQGGETQYF

D: TRBD2
V: TRBV2
J: TRBJ2-5
size: NA
DNA: TGTGCCAGCAGTAAGACCCTACAAGGCGGGGGTGGAGAGACCCAGTACTTC
CDR3: CASSKTLQGGGGETQYF

D: TRBD2
V: TRBV19
J: TRBJ2-7
size: once
DNA: TGTGCCAGTAGTACATCTAGCGGGGGCGCCTACGAGCAGTACTTC
CDR3: CASSTSSGGAYEQYF

D: TRBD1
V: TRBV7-2
J: TRBJ2-7
size: NA
DNA: TGTGCCAGCAGCCCCCGACAGGGACCGGGAGAGCAGTACTTC
CDR3: CASSPRQGPGEQYF